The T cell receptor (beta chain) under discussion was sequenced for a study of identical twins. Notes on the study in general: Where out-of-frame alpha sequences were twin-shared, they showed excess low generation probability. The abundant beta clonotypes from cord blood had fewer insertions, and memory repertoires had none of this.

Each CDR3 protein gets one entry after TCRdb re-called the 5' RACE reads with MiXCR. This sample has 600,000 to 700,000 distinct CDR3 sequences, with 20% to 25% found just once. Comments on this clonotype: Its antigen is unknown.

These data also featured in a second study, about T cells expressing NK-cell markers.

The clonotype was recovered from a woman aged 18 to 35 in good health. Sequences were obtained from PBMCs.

The CDR3 spells CASSLRASGVTGELFF. The CDR3 coding sequence is TGTGCCAGCAGCTTAAGGGCTAGCGGGGTCACCGGGGAGCTGTTTTTT. This chain uses TRBV7-2 with TRBJ2-2; 9 nucleotides line up with TRBD2. J lost 4 bases, V lost 2 bases, and 5 bases had no gene match. The CDR3 covers 16 residues. Germline V CDR1 and CDR2: SGHTA, FQGNSA.